This T cell receptor beta chain was retrieved from a study of neurological immune-mediated disorders. Study conclusions and caveats: Whereas HTLV-1-associated myelopathy showed the most TCR clonal expansion, multiple sclerosis showed the least, with levels below those of healthy controls.

Libraries used 2 million unsorted PBMCs kept frozen in RNAlater. Synthesis of cDNA used 5'RACE (with 10-nucleotide random UMIs). TCRdb processed the 5' RACE reads anew with MiXCR; each CDR3 protein has one entry. This table holds under 50,000 distinct CDR3 sequences, over 20% found once. This clonotype appeared a few times. Antigen: not known. Germline V gene data show CDR1 as SGHRS and CDR2 as YFSETQ. The CDR3 contains 14 residues. Trimming took off 0 bases at V and 6 bases at J, with 10 bases between the two ends. This sequence joins TRBV5-1 and TRBJ2-4; D unclear. The source is a woman aged 65 to 85 in good health. Sequencing was done on a sample of PBMCs. This CDR3 reads CASSLESITNIQYF. As DNA, the CDR3 is TGCGCCAGCAGCTTGGAATCAATAACAAACATTCAGTACTTC.